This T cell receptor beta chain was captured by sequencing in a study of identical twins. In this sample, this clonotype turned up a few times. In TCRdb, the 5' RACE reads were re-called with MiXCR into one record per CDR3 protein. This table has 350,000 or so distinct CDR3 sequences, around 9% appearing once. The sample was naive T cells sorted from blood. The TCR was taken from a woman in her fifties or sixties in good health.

CDR3 loop: CSATTGGEQYF. The CDR3 DNA follows: TGCAGTGCCACCACCGGTGGCGAGCAGTACTTC. This chain links TRBV20-1 with TRBJ2-7; no clear D gene. Germline loops: CDR1 DFQATT, CDR2 SNEGSKA (reference sequence). The ends were cut back, 6 bases at V and 6 bases at J, with 12 bases in the middle. The CDR3 covers 11 residues.